The 28 T cell receptor beta chains reported below all come from one sample, sequenced in a study of spatial heterogeneity in lung cancer. In TCRdb, the 5' RACE reads were re-called with MiXCR into one record per CDR3 protein. The table includes around 100,000 distinct CDR3 sequences, 10% to 12% detected once. The sample's time point: blood at routine non-recurrence follow-up after resection. The sequences come from PBMCs, collected at follow-up. All receptors come from a female donor with early-stage non-small cell lung cancer.

CDR3 DNA sequence: TGTGCCAGCTCTAAACTAAACAGGGGGAACACTGAAGCTTTCTTT. Amino acid sequence: CASSKLNRGNTEAFF. This chain uses TRBV28 with TRBJ1-1; TRBD1 agrees at 7 bases. Losses at the gene ends were 8 bases for V and 1 base for J; bases not matched to a gene: 10. Germline CDR1 is MDHEN and CDR2 is SYDVKM. The CDR3 consists of 15 residues.

The chain carries TRBV2 and TRBJ2-1; no clear D gene. This CDR3 comprises 15 residues. Trimming took 2 bases from V and 6 from J, leaving 14 bases between them. The germline V gene encodes CDR1 SNHLY and CDR2 FYNNEI. In DNA, the CDR3 is TGTGCCAGCAGTGAACTCCCTCTCGTTGGCAATGAGCAGTTCTTC. Its translation is CASSELPLVGNEQFF.

This clonotype was observed at least ten times. This sequence joins TRBV7-9 and TRBJ2-3, with D perhaps matching TRBD2 (5 bases). The V and J ends lost 5 bases and 2 bases respectively, with 14 bases between them. Germline V gene data show CDR1 as SEHNR and CDR2 as FQNEAQ (reference sequence). This CDR3 is 15 amino acids long. CDR3 nucleotides: TGTGCCAGCAGCCTTGACACGGAGGCCACAGATACGCAGTATTTT. Translating it yields CASSLDTEATDTQYF. The variable domain in full, with the rest retrieved from reference TRBV7-9 and TRBJ2-3, is DTGVSQNPRHKITKRGQNVTFRCDPISEHNRLYWYRQTLGQGPEFLTYFQNEAQLEKSRLLSDRFSAERPKGSFSTLEIQRTEQGDSAMYLCASSLDTEATDTQYFGPGTRLTVL.

J is TRBJ1-1 and V is TRBV6-2 or TRBV6-3, with a tentative D call TRBD1 (5 bases). V dropped 6 bases and J dropped 1 base, with 12 bases sitting between them. This CDR3 spans 14 amino acids. Germline V gene data show CDR1 as MNHEY and CDR2 as SVGEGT. The CDR3 region is CASRVDTSNTEAFF. The CDR3 DNA reads as TGTGCCAGCAGGGTGGACACATCGAACACTGAAGCTTTCTTT.

This chain links TRBV28 with TRBJ2-3, with D unresolved. The CDR3 covers 13 residues. The ends were cut back, 5 bases at V and 4 bases at J, with 10 bases in the middle. Germline-derived CDR1 and CDR2 are MDHEN and SYDVKM. The CDR3 DNA reads TGTGCCAGCAGTGGCCGAAAGCCAGATACGCAGTATTTT. Translating it yields CASSGRKPDTQYF.

This clonotype was seen ten or more times. The J gene is TRBJ2-3, the V gene TRBV28, with a tentative D call TRBD1 (5 bases). The V and J ends lost 2 bases and 3 bases respectively, with 9 bases between them. Germline assignment: CDR1 MDHEN and CDR2 SYDVKM. CDR3 length: 14 residues. The CDR3 loop reads CASSLAAGTDTQYF. The CDR3 DNA reads as TGTGCCAGCAGTTTAGCCGCAGGGACAGATACGCAGTATTTT.

This clonotype was observed at least ten times. CDR3 sequence (DNA): TGTGCCAGCAGGACCCTAGCGGGAGGTTTGACGGATACGCAGTATTTT. The encoded protein is CASRTLAGGLTDTQYF. This rearrangement joins TRBV11-2 to TRBJ2-3; 11 bases match TRBD2. CDR1 SGHAT and CDR2 FQNNGV come from the germline V gene. The V gene end was trimmed by 6 bases and the J gene end by 6 bases; junction bases not matched to a gene: 11. CDR3 length equals 16 residues.

The sample holds a few counts of this clonotype. This chain joins TRBV7-9 and TRBJ2-1, with 9 bases identical to TRBD2. The length of the CDR3 is 16 residues. From germline, CDR1 is SEHNR and CDR2 FQNEAQ (reference sequence). V lost 5 bases to trimming and J lost 1 base; unmatched junction nucleotides: 6. This CDR3 is CASSPREGGSYNEQFF. The CDR3 DNA sequence: TGTGCCAGCAGCCCGCGGGAGGGCGGGTCCTACAATGAGCAGTTCTTC.

This clonotype has a handful of counts. The chain couples TRBV7-2 to TRBJ1-6; possible D gene TRBD1, 5 bases. This CDR3 has 14 residues. Per the germline V gene, CDR1 is SGHTA and CDR2 is FQGNSA. Trimming left V 2 bases short and J 7 bases short, with 9 bases between. The CDR3 loop reads CASSLRQLNSPLHF. CDR3 DNA: TGTGCCAGCAGCTTACGACAGCTCAATTCACCCCTCCACTTT. Supplemented by reference TRBV7-2 and TRBJ1-6, the full variable domain reads GAGVSQSPSNKVTEKGKDVELRCDPISGHTALYWYRQSLGQGLEFLIYFQGNSAPDKSGLPSDRFSAERTGGSVSTLTIQRTQQEDSAVYLCASSLRQLNSPLHFGNGTRLTVT.

This clonotype was counted ten times or more. V gene TRBV28 combines with J gene TRBJ1-5; D remains ambiguous. There are 15 residues in the CDR3. V dropped 6 bases and J dropped 2 bases, with 14 bases sitting between them. The germline CDR1 and CDR2 sequences are MDHEN and SYDVKM. The CDR3 is CASRLSAGGNQPQHF. The CDR3 DNA reads TGTGCCAGCAGACTAAGCGCGGGAGGCAATCAGCCCCAGCATTTT.

This clonotype was observed a few times. This chain joins TRBV29-1 and TRBJ1-4, with 9 bases matching TRBD1. The trim removed 4 bases at V and 8 bases at J, leaving 2 bases unmatched. Germline V gene lookup returns CDR1 SQVTM and CDR2 ANQGSEA. This CDR3 comprises 12 residues. The CDR3 coding sequence is TGCAGCGTTGGGACAGGGGCCGAAAAACTGTTTTTT. Residues: CSVGTGAEKLFF.

This clonotype was seen ten or more times. The chain couples TRBV7-3 to TRBJ2-1, with 11 bases matching TRBD1. This CDR3 comprises 14 residues. Looked up from germline, CDR1 is SGHTA and CDR2 is FQGTGA. V was pared by 5 bases and J by 7 bases, with 4 bases of the junction left unmatched. The CDR3 loop reads CASSRTGGLNEQFF. The CDR3 region has the DNA TGTGCCAGCAGCCGGACAGGGGGCTTAAATGAGCAGTTCTTC.

This clonotype was picked up many times. The V gene is TRBV3-1, the J gene TRBJ1-1, with TRBD1 identical over 7 bases. The CDR3 spans 15 residues. Losses at the gene ends were 2 bases for V and 3 bases for J; bases not matched to a gene: 6. The germline V gene has CDR1 LGHDT and CDR2 YNNKEL (reference sequence). The CDR3 reads CASSQTGAGYTEAFF. CDR3 nucleotides: TGTGCCAGCAGCCAAACAGGGGCGGGCTACACTGAAGCTTTCTTT. Together with reference TRBV3-1 and TRBJ1-1, the CDR3 gives the full variable domain: DTAVSQTPKYLVTQMGNDKSIKCEQNLGHDTMYWYKQDSKKFLKIMFSYNNKELIINETVPNRFSPKSPDKAHLNLHINSLELGDSAVYFCASSQTGAGYTEAFFGQGTRLTVV.

This clonotype was counted at least ten times. CDR3 loop: CASSPTRNTGELFF. CDR3 bases: TGCGCCAGCAGCCCGACTCGGAACACCGGGGAGCTGTTTTTT. The chain is built from TRBV4-1 and TRBJ2-2, with no clear D. Germline V gene data show CDR1 as MGHRA and CDR2 as YSYEKL. Trimming cost V 4 bases and J 1 base, with 7 bases left between them. The CDR3 is 14 amino acids.

This clonotype has ten or more counts. The V call is TRBV6-1, the J call TRBJ2-3; 9 bases align to TRBD2. CDR1 is MNHNS and CDR2 is SASEGT in the germline V gene. The V gene end was trimmed by 7 bases and the J gene end by 0 bases; junction bases not matched to a gene: 8. This CDR3 is built from 16 residues. CDR3 in amino acids: CASKYLTSGSTDTQYF. The CDR3 DNA reads TGTGCCAGCAAGTACCTCACTAGCGGGAGCACAGATACGCAGTATTTT.

The V gene is TRBV5-1, the J gene TRBJ1-4; D gene uncertain. This CDR3 is 15 amino acids long. Germline CDR1 is SGHRS and CDR2 is YFSETQ. Trimming took 1 base from V and 6 from J, leaving 13 bases between them. As DNA, the CDR3 is TGCGCCAGCAGCTTGTCTATGAGGGCTCATGAAAAACTGTTTTTT. This gives the protein CASSLSMRAHEKLFF.

J is TRBJ2-1 and V is TRBV7-2, with D tentatively TRBD1 or TRBD2 (5 bases each). Trimming left V 4 bases short and J 3 bases short, with 13 bases between. Germline lookup yields CDR1 SGHTA and CDR2 FQGNSA. CDR3 length: 15 residues. The DNA of the CDR3 is TGTGCCAGCAGCTGGGGGACGCCAATCTACAATGAGCAGTTCTTC. This codes for CASSWGTPIYNEQFF.

This clonotype was counted between two and nine times. This chain connects TRBV9 to TRBJ2-1; 12 bases map to TRBD2. Germline CDR1 reads SGDLS; CDR2 reads YYNGEE. The V and J ends lost 0 bases and 3 bases, in that order; junction bases with no gene match: 13. The CDR3 is 20 amino acids. In DNA form, the CDR3 reads TGTGCCAGCAGCGTAGACCCGGGACTAGCGGGTATAGTCCGCTACAATGAGCAGTTCTTC. Its protein product is CASSVDPGLAGIVRYNEQFF.

This chain uses TRBV7-3 with TRBJ2-3; D is unresolved. V gave up 1 base and J gave up 4 bases, with 6 bases separating them. CDR3 length equals 13 residues. Germline lookup yields CDR1 SGHTA and CDR2 FQGTGA. Here the CDR3 reads CASSLIVSDTQYF. The DNA for the CDR3 is TGTGCCAGCAGCTTAATCGTGTCAGATACGCAGTATTTT.

This clonotype was picked up many times. The chain is built from TRBV27 and TRBJ2-7, with D hard to call. Germline V lookup: CDR1 MNHEY, CDR2 SMNVEV (reference sequence). The V and J ends lost 1 base and 3 bases respectively, with 7 bases between them. The CDR3 is 13 residues long. For the CDR3, the DNA is TGTGCCAGCAGTTTATATCCAAACTACGAGCAGTACTTC. This translates into CASSLYPNYEQYF.

This clonotype was seen a few times. The CDR3: CASSRSRRNTEAFF. CDR3 sequence (DNA): TGTGCCAGTAGTAGGTCCCGCCGGAACACTGAAGCTTTCTTT. The J gene is TRBJ1-1, the V gene TRBV19; no firm D call. The germline V gene encodes CDR1 LNHDA and CDR2 SQIVND (reference sequence). The CDR3 loop spans 14 amino acids. V gave up 4 bases and J gave up 1 base, with 10 bases separating them.

J is TRBJ2-1 and V is TRBV14; 9 bases match TRBD2. CDR1 is SGHDN, CDR2 FVKESK, per germline. This CDR3 has 15 amino acids. V was pared by 4 bases and J by 7 bases, with 8 bases of the junction left unmatched. DNA for the CDR3: TGTGCCAGCAGCCCGTCGGGACTAGCTACGAATGAGCAGTTCTTC. Translation gives CASSPSGLATNEQFF.

This clonotype was counted only a few times. V gene TRBV12-3 or TRBV12-4 combines with J gene TRBJ1-1, with 7 bases fitting TRBD1. Trimming at V came to 6 bases and at J to 1 base, leaving 8 bases not matched to a gene. The CDR3 runs 15 residues. The CDR3 is CASRYSNRGNTEAFF. The DNA for the CDR3 is TGTGCCAGCAGGTATAGCAACAGGGGGAACACTGAAGCTTTCTTT.

This clonotype appeared a few times. This chain links TRBV5-1 with TRBJ2-5; 9 bases match TRBD2. This CDR3 is built from 15 residues. Germline V CDR1 and CDR2: SGHRS, YFSETQ. J lost 3 bases, V lost 0 bases, and 3 bases had no gene match. This CDR3 reads CASSLGLAVKETQYF. The CDR3 bases are TGCGCCAGCAGCTTGGGACTAGCGGTGAAAGAGACCCAGTACTTC.

The chain uses TRBV2 and TRBJ2-3; possible D gene TRBD1, 6 bases. Germline loops: CDR1 SNHLY, CDR2 FYNNEI. The CDR3 loop spans 16 amino acids. V was cut by 6 bases and J by 5 bases, with 21 bases left in between. CDR3: CASRSDRLRRRDTQYF. The DNA for the CDR3 is TGTGCCAGCAGATCAGACAGGCTCCGACGGAGAGATACGCAGTATTTT. Variable domain in full (rest from reference TRBV2 and TRBJ2-3): EPEVTQTPSHQVTQMGQEVILRCVPISNHLYFYWYRQILGQKVEFLVSFYNNEISEKSEIFDDQFSVERPDGSNFTLKIRSTKLEDSAMYFCASRSDRLRRRDTQYFGPGTRLTVL.

This clonotype was seen many times. This chain connects TRBV15 to TRBJ1-2, with TRBD1 identical over 8 bases. Germline V gene sequence: CDR1 LNHNV, CDR2 YYDKDF (reference sequence). The length of the CDR3 is 19 residues. Trimming removed 5 bases from V and 2 bases from J; junction bases left unmatched: 19. CDR3 loop: CATSSRPGQATDWNYGYTF. In nucleotides, the CDR3 is TGTGCCACCAGCTCTCGCCCGGGACAGGCAACCGATTGGAACTATGGCTACACCTTC.

This clonotype occurred many times. The CDR3 loop reads CSAKRESYTGELFF. The CDR3 DNA is TGCAGTGCGAAGCGGGAGTCCTACACCGGGGAGCTGTTTTTT. The chain couples TRBV20-1 to TRBJ2-2, with 8 nucleotides matching TRBD2. The germline gives CDR1 DFQATT, CDR2 SNEGSKA (reference sequence). The CDR3 totals 14 residues. With V trimmed by 6 bases and J by 3 bases, 6 bases remained unmatched.

This clonotype was counted a few times. The chain joins TRBV21-1 to TRBJ2-7. TRBV21-1 is tagged as a pseudogene. The CDR3 extends over 13 amino acids. This chain's CDR3 is CASSKETPYEQYV. The CDR3 bases are TGTGCCAGCAGCAAAGAAACGCCCTACGAGCAGTACGTC.